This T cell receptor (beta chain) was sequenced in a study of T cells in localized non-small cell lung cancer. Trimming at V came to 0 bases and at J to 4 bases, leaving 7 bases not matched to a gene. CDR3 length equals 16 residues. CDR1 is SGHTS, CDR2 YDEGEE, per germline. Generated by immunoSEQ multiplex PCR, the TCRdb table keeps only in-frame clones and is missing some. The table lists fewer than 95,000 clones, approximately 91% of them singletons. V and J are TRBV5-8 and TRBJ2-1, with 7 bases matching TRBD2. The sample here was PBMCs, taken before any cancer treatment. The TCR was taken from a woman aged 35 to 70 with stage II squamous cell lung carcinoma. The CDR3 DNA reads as TGTGCCAGCAGCTTGGTAGGGTCTAGCGGATACAATGAGCAGTTCTTC. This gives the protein CASSLVGSSGYNEQFF.